The 20 T cell receptor beta chains listed next were all sequenced from one sample in a study of blood T cells in healthy people across ages. A second PCR, run for about 7 to 11 cycles, used a sample-barcoded 5' primer plus a J-beta primer mix. MiXCR was run by TCRdb on the 5' RACE reads, yielding one entry per CDR3 protein. This sample has about 930,000 distinct CDR3 sequences, with 25% to 30% found just once. These same records also appear under a second study, on T cells of mothers and their children.

Sequencing input: blood. Receptors were obtained from a woman between 40 and 55 years old in good health.

This clonotype was recorded a few times. This may arise from a read error, as a much more abundant clone is one base away. DNA of the CDR3: TGTGCCAGCGGCCAAGATTGGCTAGCGGGGCGCACAGATACGCAGTATTTT. Its protein product is CASGQDWLAGRTDTQYF. This sequence joins TRBV3-1 and TRBJ2-3; 9 nucleotides line up with TRBD2. The CDR3 consists of 17 residues. The germline V gene has CDR1 LGHDT and CDR2 YNNKEL (reference sequence).

As concerns this clonotype: One junction end does not reproduce the germline sequence, and a read error may be involved. The chain recombines TRBV14 with TRBJ1-4; the D gene is possibly TRBD1 (6 bases). The CDR3 has 16 residues. From germline, CDR1 is SGHDN and CDR2 FVKESK. DNA of the CDR3: TGTGCCAGCAGCCAAGAATGGGGGACACCTAAAGAAAAACTGTTTTTT. Translation gives CASSQEWGTPKEKLFF.

The chain couples TRBV20-1 to TRBJ1-2, with TRBD1 matching 7 bases. V was pared by 4 bases and J by 6 bases, with 8 bases of the junction left unmatched. The germline gives CDR1 DFQATT, CDR2 SNEGSKA (reference sequence). The CDR3 consists of 13 residues. Here the CDR3 reads CSAIQDRLDGYTF. CDR3 DNA: TGCAGTGCTATACAGGACAGGTTGGATGGCTACACCTTC.

This clonotype was seen more than once but under ten times. The rearrangement uses TRBV7-9 and TRBJ2-1; a possible D gene is TRBD2 (5 bases). The CDR3 runs 17 residues. V lost 0 bases and J 8 bases, leaving 20 bases between the germline ends. Germline CDR1 SEHNR, CDR2 FQNEAQ (reference sequence). The DNA for the CDR3 is TGTGCCAGCAGCTTAGCGCGGGCAGCTGGCGCCCTGGATGAGCAGTTCTTC. Residues: CASSLARAAGALDEQFF.

The V call is TRBV5-1, the J call TRBJ1-2; D is uncertain. Trimming took 0 bases from V and 6 from J, leaving 9 bases between them. Germline V gene data show CDR1 as SGHRS and CDR2 as YFSETQ. This CDR3 region has 13 residues. CDR3: CASSLAQPNGYTF. CDR3 DNA sequence: TGCGCCAGCAGCTTGGCACAGCCTAATGGCTACACCTTC. The full variable domain, in which reference TRBV5-1 and TRBJ1-2 provide the parts outside the CDR3, is KAGVTQTPRYLIKTRGQQVTLSCSPISGHRSVSWYQQTPGQGLQFLFEYFSETQRNKGNFPGRFSGRQFSNSRSEMNVSTLELGDSALYLCASSLAQPNGYTFGSGTRLTVV.

V is TRBV6-2 or TRBV6-3 and J is TRBJ2-1; 11 nucleotides match TRBD2. Trimming at V came to 2 bases and at J to 7 bases, leaving 4 bases not matched to a gene. The CDR3 extends over 15 amino acids. Germline CDR1 reads MNHEY; CDR2 reads SVGEGT. CDR3 sequence reads: CASSYEASGRNEQFF. In nucleotides, the CDR3 is TGTGCCAGCAGTTACGAGGCTAGCGGGAGGAATGAGCAGTTCTTC.

This clonotype has at least ten counts. J is TRBJ2-7 and V is TRBV7-8; TRBD2 might be the D (5 bases). The CDR3 is 16 amino acids. Germline lookup yields CDR1 SGHVS and CDR2 FQNEAQ. With 2 bases removed from V and 0 bases from J, the gap between germline ends came to 14 bases. The CDR3 DNA is TGTGCCAGCAGCTTATGGGATCCGGGGTCCTCCTACGAGCAGTACTTC. This encodes CASSLWDPGSSYEQYF.

This clonotype was observed a few times. This sequence joins TRBV15 and TRBJ2-5; possible D gene TRBD2, 5 bases. Trimming stripped 0 bases from V and 5 bases from J, with 13 bases between. Looked up from germline, CDR1 is LNHNV and CDR2 is YYDKDF (reference sequence). The CDR3 has 15 amino acids. The CDR3 DNA reads as TGTGCCACCAGCAGAGATTACCTAGCTAGGGAGACCCAGTACTTC. It yields the protein CATSRDYLARETQYF. The full variable domain, rest sourced from reference TRBV15 and TRBJ2-5, is DAMVIQNPRYQVTQFGKPVTLSCSQTLNHNVMYWYQQKSSQAPKLLFHYYDKDFNNEADTPDNFQSRRPNTSFCFLDIRSPGLGDTAMYLCATSRDYLARETQYFGPGTRLLVL.

This clonotype was found many times. V is TRBV24-1 and J is TRBJ2-1; no clear D. The germline V and J ends were trimmed by 7 bases and 5 bases, with 11 bases remaining between them. Germline V lookup: CDR1 KGHDR, CDR2 SFDVKD. The CDR3 runs 13 residues. The CDR3 DNA reads TGTGCCACCAGGGCACCCGTAGACAATGAGCAGTTCTTC. It encodes CATRAPVDNEQFF.

This clonotype has more than one count but fewer than ten. This chain joins TRBV20-1 and TRBJ2-3, with D perhaps TRBD1 (6 bases). Trimming shortened V by 5 bases and J by 3 bases, and 9 bases separated the two germline ends. CDR3 length: 12 amino acids. Germline values: CDR1 DFQATT, CDR2 SNEGSKA (reference sequence). The CDR3 DNA sequence: TGCAGTGCTCCTGGGACAACAGATACGCAGTATTTT. This codes for CSAPGTTDTQYF.

At least ten counts were recorded for this clonotype. The J gene is TRBJ2-7, the V gene TRBV4-3, with D uncertain. The germline gives CDR1 LGHNA, CDR2 YSLEER. The V and J ends lost 0 bases and 2 bases respectively, with 11 bases between them. This CDR3 spans 15 amino acids. CDR3 bases: TGCGCCAGCAGCCAAGAGGACGCCAAAACCTACGAGCAGTACTTC. Translation: CASSQEDAKTYEQYF.

The chain is built from TRBV28 and TRBJ1-1, with D perhaps TRBD1 (5 bases). V dropped 4 bases and J dropped 10 bases, with 13 bases sitting between them. The CDR3 runs 12 residues. Germline V gene data show CDR1 as MDHEN and CDR2 as SYDVKM. The CDR3: CASSSVGLGAFF. The CDR3 region has the DNA TGTGCCAGCAGTTCTGTGGGGCTTGGAGCTTTCTTT.

This clonotype was picked up many times. The genes are TRBV7-9 and TRBJ2-4; D ambiguous. CDR1 SEHNR and CDR2 FQNEAQ come from the germline V gene (reference sequence). The CDR3 is made up of 13 amino acids. With 5 bases removed from V and 6 bases from J, the gap between germline ends came to 11 bases. CDR3 DNA: TGTGCCAGCAGCCCTGCGTTTACAAACATTCAGTACTTC. Amino acids: CASSPAFTNIQYF.

This clonotype was detected only a few times. The V call is TRBV29-1, the J call TRBJ2-7, with D perhaps TRBD1 (6 bases). The germline gives CDR1 SQVTM, CDR2 ANQGSEA. This CDR3 contains 17 residues. The germline V and J ends were trimmed by 8 bases and 0 bases, with 26 bases remaining between them. CDR3 amino acids: CSSPPQPGQSISYEQYF. The CDR3 DNA reads as TGCAGCTCACCTCCCCAGCCCGGACAGTCCATCTCCTACGAGCAGTACTTC.

The CDR3 loop reads CSGGQPNQPQHF. The CDR3 nucleotides read TGCAGTGGCGGACAGCCCAATCAGCCCCAGCATTTT. The chain links TRBV20-1 to TRBJ1-5; D perhaps matches TRBD1 (6 bases). Germline loops: CDR1 DFQATT, CDR2 SNEGSKA (reference sequence). V lost 7 bases, J lost 3 bases, and 10 bases lay in between. This CDR3 is 12 amino acids long.

This clonotype has only a few counts. J is TRBJ2-3 and V is TRBV5-1, with TRBD2 matching over 8 bases. This CDR3 region has 16 residues. J was trimmed by 8 bases and V by 3 bases; bases with no gene match: 14. The germline CDR1 and CDR2 sequences are SGHRS and YFSETQ. CDR3 loop: CASSSTGTRGSGTQYF. The CDR3 coding sequence is TGCGCCAGCAGCTCCACCGGGACTAGGGGTTCGGGTACGCAGTATTTT.

The J gene is TRBJ1-2, the V gene TRBV5-1; TRBD1 matches 8 bases. Losses at the gene ends were 3 bases for V and 6 bases for J; bases not matched to a gene: 7. CDR3 size: 14 residues. Germline values: CDR1 SGHRS, CDR2 YFSETQ. The CDR3 protein is CASSSQGDIDGYTF. DNA of the CDR3: TGCGCCAGCAGCTCACAGGGGGACATCGATGGCTACACCTTC.

The chain recombines TRBV9 with TRBJ2-2; D perhaps matches TRBD2 (5 bases). Trimming took off 3 bases at V and 7 bases at J, with 16 bases between the two ends. Germline V gene data show CDR1 as SGDLS and CDR2 as YYNGEE. The CDR3 totals 15 residues. The CDR3 nucleotides are TGTGCCAGCAGCGCGGGATTGGAAGGTAGCGGGGAGCTGTTTTTT. It yields the protein CASSAGLEGSGELFF.

This clonotype showed up many times. This CDR3 reads CASSSGTGYQETQYF. CDR3 nucleotides: TGTGCCAGCAGTTCCGGGACAGGGTACCAAGAGACCCAGTACTTC. The chain has TRBV28 and TRBJ2-5, with 9 bases lining up with TRBD1. The trim removed 4 bases at V and 0 bases at J, leaving 3 bases unmatched. In germline, CDR1 is MDHEN, CDR2 SYDVKM. CDR3 length equals 15 residues.

This clonotype was counted between two and nine times. The chain couples TRBV12-3 or TRBV12-4 to TRBJ2-3; 13 bases line up with TRBD2. The CDR3 is made up of 16 amino acids. With V trimmed by 5 bases and J by 5 bases, 7 bases remained unmatched. CDR3 in DNA: TGTGCCAGCAGTCTAACTAGCGGGGGGGCTGGAGATACGCAGTATTTT. Its protein is CASSLTSGGAGDTQYF.